This TCR beta chain was documented in a study of cytomegalovirus exposure and HLA in healthy donors. Germline-derived CDR1 and CDR2 are LNHDA and SQIVND (reference sequence). The CDR3 contains 13 residues. Trimming removed 3 bases from V and 6 bases from J, with 9 bases in between. The study ran its PCR with 60 Vbeta and 13 Jbeta primers. Profiling relied on immunoSEQ multiplex PCR, and the TCRdb table lists in-frame clones only, not all of them. The data contain 90,000 to 150,000 clones, around three quarters of them singletons. The study's findings and limits: The likely explanation for a cluster of highly shared sequence variants was sequencing artifact.

Note on this clone: Its target is unknown.

Sequenced input: PBMCs. V is TRBV19 and J is TRBJ1-5; D not certain. The receptor was isolated from a human donor in good health. CDR3 residues: CASSIGSGQPQHF. The CDR3 bases are TGTGCCAGTAGTATCGGATCGGGTCAGCCCCAGCATTTT. Variable domain in full (rest from reference TRBV19 and TRBJ1-5): DGGITQSPKYLFRKEGQNVTLSCEQNLNHDAMYWYRQDPGQGLRLIYYSQIVNDFQKGDIAEGYSVSREKKESFPLTVTSAQKNPTAFYLCASSIGSGQPQHFGDGTRLSIL.